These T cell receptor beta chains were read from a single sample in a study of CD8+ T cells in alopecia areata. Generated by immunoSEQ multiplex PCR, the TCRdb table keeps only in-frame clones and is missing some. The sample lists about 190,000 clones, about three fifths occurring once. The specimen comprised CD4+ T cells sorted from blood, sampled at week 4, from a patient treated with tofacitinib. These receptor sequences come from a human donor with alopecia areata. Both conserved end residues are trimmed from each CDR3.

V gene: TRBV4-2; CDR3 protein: ASSQDGQAAGNTIY
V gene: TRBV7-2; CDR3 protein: ASSPRFTDTQY
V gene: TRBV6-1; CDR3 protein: ASSQMWDNNQPQH
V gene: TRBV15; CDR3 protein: ATSRDTGGLQETQY
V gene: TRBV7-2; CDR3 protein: ASSPASGDYGYT
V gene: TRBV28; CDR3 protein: ASRPLWEGGTEAF
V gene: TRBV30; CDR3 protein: AWSVPGGTEAF
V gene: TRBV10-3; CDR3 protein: AIEGARGYGYT
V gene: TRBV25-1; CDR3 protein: ASSGGRIQETQY
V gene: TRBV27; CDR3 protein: ASGGTARQPQH
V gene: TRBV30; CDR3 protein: AWSHSPDSQLVDTQY
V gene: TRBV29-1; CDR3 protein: SLRASTDTQY
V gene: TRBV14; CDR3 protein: ASSLIAGGPTYNEQF
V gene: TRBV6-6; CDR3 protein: ASSPLNRETYGYT
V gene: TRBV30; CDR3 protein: AWSVRGLLSSEQY
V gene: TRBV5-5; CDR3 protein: ASSIMASGRVVSEQY
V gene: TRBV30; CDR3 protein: ACTPGQGFGETQY
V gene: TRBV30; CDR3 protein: AWRRTGMRGNTIY
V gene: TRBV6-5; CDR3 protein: ASSAGQGGAF
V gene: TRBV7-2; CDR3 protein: ASSFRQGAGQPQH
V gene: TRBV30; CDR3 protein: AWSVDYGYT
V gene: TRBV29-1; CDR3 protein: SEGDGYT
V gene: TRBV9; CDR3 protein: ASSPYGSGRRWELF
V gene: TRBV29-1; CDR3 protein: SAAGTSGLTDTQY
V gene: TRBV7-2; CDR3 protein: ASRVAVSSYEQY
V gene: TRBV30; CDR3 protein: AWSVQWGAGYT
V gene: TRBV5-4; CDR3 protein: ASSLNRVAGDNEQF
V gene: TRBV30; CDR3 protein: AWNSQTQY
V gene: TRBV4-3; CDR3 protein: ASSQASGFHEQY
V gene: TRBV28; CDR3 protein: TSSASSPQAAF
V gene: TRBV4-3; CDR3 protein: ASSQGGSTDTQY
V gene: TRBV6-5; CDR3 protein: ASSSQTGGKAEAF
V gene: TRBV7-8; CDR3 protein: ASSSAGGSYNEQF
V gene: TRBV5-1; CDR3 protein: ASSLARARSTEAF
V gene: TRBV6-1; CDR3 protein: ASSDPGQTAYNEQF
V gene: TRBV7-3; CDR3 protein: ASSLRRLNTEAF
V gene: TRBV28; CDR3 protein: ASSLTGTSNQPQH
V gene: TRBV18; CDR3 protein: ASSHNRGKTQY
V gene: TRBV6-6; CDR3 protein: ASSLWTSRGADTQY
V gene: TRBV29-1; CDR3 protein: SVEEGRRGGMNTEAF
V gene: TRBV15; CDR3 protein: ATSRGMSSGGQY
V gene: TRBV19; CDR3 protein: ASSMASGGFDEQF
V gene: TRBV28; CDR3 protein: ATLIAGGVVSGELF
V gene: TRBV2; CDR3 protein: ASSEAGVRAETQY
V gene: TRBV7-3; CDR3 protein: ASTWDRNTEAF
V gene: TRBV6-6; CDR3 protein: ASLYSGLVNEQF
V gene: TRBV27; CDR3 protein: ASSPRGGYEQY
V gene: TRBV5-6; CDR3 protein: ASSLYNEQF